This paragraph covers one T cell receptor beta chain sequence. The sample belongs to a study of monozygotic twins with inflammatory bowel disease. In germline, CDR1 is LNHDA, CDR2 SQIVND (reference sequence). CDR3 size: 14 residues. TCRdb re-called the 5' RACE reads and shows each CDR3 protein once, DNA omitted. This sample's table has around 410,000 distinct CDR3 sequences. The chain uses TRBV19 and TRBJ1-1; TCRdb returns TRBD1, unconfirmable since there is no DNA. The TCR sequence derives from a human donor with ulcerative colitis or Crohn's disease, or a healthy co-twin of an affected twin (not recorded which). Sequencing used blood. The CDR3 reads CASSIGPGNTEAFF.